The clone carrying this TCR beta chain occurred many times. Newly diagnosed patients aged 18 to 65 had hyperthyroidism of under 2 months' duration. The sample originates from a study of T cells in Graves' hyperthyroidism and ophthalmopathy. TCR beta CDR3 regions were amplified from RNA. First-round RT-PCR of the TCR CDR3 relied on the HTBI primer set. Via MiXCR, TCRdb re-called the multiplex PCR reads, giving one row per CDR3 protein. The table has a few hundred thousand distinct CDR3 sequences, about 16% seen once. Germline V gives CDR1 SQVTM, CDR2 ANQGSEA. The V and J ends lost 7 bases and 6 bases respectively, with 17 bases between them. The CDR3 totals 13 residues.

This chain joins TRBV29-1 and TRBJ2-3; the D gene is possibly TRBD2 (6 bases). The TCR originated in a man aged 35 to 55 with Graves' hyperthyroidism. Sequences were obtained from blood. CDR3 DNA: TGCAGCGGCGGAGGCGGGGTTGAGGATACGCAGTATTTT. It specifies CSGGGGVEDTQYF.